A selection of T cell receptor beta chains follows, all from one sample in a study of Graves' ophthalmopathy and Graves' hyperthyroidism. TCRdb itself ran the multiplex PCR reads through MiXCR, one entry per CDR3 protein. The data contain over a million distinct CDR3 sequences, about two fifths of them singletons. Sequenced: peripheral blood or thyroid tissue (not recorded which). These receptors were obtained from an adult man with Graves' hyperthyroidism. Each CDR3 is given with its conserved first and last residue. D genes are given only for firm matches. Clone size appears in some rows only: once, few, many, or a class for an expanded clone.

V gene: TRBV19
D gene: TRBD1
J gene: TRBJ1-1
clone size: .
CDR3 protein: CTPGTGLMNTEAFF
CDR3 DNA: TGTACCCCCGGGACAGGACTGATGAACACTGAAGCTTTCTTT

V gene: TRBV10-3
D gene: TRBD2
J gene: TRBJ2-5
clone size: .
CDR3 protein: CAISDGGGIQTQYF
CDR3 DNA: TGTGCCATCAGTGATGGCGGGGGGATACAGACCCAGTACTTC

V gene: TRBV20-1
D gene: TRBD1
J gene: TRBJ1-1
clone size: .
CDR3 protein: CSAQQGGWTEAFF
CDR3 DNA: TGCAGTGCCCAGCAGGGGGGATGGACTGAAGCTTTCTTT

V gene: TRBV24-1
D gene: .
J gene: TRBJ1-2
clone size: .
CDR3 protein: CATGTEQRYTF
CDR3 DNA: TGTGCCACGGGAACCGAACAGCGCTACACCTTC

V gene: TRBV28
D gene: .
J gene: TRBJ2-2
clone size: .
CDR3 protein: CASSWRSVGELFF
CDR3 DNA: TGTGCCAGCAGCTGGCGGTCCGTCGGGGAGCTGTTTTTT

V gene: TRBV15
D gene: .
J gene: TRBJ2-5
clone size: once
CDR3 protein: CATSRDRDPF
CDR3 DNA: TGTGCCACCAGCAGAGACAGGGACCCCTTC

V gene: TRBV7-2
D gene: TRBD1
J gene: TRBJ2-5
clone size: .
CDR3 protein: CASSPRQGLQETQYF
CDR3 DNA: TGTGCCAGCAGCCCCAGACAGGGTTTGCAAGAGACCCAGTACTTC

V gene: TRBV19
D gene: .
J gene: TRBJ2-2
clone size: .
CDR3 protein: CASSMGATYAIGELFF
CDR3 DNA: TGTGCCAGTTCAATGGGGGCTACATATGCGATCGGGGAGCTGTTTTTT

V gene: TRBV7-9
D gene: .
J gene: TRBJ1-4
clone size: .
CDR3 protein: CASSQEVRWQGTRGKLFF
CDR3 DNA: TGCGCCAGCAGCCAAGAAGTTAGGTGGCAGGGGACCCGTGGAAAACTGTTTTTT

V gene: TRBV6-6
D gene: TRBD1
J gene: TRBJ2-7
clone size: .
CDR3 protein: CASRPGQDYEQYF
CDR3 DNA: TGTGCCAGCAGACCGGGACAGGATTACGAGCAGTACTTC

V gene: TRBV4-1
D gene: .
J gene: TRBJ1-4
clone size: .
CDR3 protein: CASSPLGGHNEKLFF
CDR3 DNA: TGCGCCAGCAGCCCCCTAGGCGGACATAATGAAAAACTGTTTTTT

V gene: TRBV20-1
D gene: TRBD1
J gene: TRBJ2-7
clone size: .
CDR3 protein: CSTRGTGISNEQYF
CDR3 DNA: TGCAGCACGAGAGGGACAGGGATTAGCAATGAGCAGTACTTC

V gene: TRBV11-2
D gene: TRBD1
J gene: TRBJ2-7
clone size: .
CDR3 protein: CASRNLRTGSYEQYF
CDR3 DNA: TGTGCCAGCAGGAACCTTAGGACAGGTTCCTACGAGCAGTACTTC

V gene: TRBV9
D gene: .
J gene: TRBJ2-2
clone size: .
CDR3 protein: CASRVWASNTGELFF
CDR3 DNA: TGTGCCAGCAGAGTGTGGGCTTCTAACACCGGGGAGCTGTTTTTT

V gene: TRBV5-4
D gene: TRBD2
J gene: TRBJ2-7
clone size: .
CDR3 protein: CAITQRGGFYEQYF
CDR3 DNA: TGTGCCATCACTCAGCGGGGGGGCTTTTACGAGCAGTACTTC

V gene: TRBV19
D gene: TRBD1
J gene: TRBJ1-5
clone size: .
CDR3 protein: CASSISAQGWQPQHF
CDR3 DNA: TGTGCCAGTAGTATATCCGCACAGGGGTGGCAGCCCCAGCATTTT

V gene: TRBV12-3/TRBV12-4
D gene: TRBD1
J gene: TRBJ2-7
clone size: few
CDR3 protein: CASSLKGTGAKYF
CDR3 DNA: TGTGCCAGCAGTTTAAAGGGGACAGGGGCGAAGTACTTC

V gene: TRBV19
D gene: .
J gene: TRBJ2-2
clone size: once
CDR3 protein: CASTPTVANTGELFF
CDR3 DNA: TGTGCCAGTACCCCGACCGTGGCGAACACCGGGGAGCTGTTTTTT

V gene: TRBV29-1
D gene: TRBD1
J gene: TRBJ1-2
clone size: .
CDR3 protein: CSAGTGGHNYGYTF
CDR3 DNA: TGCAGCGCCGGGACAGGGGGACACAACTATGGCTACACCTTC

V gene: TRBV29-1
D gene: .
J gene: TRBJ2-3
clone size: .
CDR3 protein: CSVKLTGRADTQYF
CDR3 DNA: TGCAGCGTCAAACTAACAGGGAGGGCAGATACGCAGTATTTT

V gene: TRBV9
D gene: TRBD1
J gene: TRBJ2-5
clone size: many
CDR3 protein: CASSGQGRTQETQYF
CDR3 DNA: TGTGCCAGCAGCGGACAGGGGCGAACTCAAGAGACCCAGTACTTC

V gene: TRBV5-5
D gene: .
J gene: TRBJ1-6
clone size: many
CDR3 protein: CASSAGTHVNSPLHF
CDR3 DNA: TGTGCCAGCAGCGCTGGGACCCACGTTAATTCACCCCTCCACTTT

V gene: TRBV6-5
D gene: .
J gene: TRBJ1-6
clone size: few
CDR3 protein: CASTTDTRYNSPLHF
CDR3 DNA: TGTGCCAGCACTACAGACACTAGGTATAATTCACCCCTCCACTTT

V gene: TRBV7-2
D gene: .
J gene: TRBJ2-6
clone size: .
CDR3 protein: CASSPRVLTF
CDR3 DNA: TGTGCCAGCAGCCCAAGGGTCCTGACTTTC

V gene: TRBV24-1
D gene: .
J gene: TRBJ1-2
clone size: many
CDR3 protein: CATSEGYGYTF
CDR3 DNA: TGTGCCACCAGTGAGGGCTATGGCTACACCTTC

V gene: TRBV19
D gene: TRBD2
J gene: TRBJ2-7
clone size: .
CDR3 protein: CASSMAGGSGYEQYF
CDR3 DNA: TGTGCCAGTAGTATGGCGGGGGGCTCGGGCTACGAGCAGTACTTC

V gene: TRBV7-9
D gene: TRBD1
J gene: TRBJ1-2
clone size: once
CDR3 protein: CASSQGGTGPYGYTF
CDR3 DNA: TGTGCCAGCAGCCAGGGGGGGACAGGGCCCTATGGCTACACCTTC

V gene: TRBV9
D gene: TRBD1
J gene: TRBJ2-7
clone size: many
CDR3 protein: CASSDDTGGSYEQYF
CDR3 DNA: TGTGCCAGCAGCGACGACACAGGGGGAAGCTACGAGCAGTACTTC

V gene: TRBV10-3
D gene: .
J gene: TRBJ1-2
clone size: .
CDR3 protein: CAISESSGQLSNYGYTF
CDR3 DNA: TGTGCCATCAGTGAGTCTAGCGGACAGCTTTCTAACTATGGCTACACCTTC

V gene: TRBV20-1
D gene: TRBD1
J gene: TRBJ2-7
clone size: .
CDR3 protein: CSASKSGTANYEQYF
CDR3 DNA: TGCAGTGCTTCAAAGTCCGGGACAGCTAACTACGAGCAGTACTTC

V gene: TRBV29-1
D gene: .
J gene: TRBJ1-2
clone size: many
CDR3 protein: CSVRGLGYGYTF
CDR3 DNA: TGCAGCGTCCGGGGTCTGGGGTATGGCTACACCTTC

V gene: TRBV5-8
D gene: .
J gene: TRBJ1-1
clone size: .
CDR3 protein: CASSSTGEWGAFF
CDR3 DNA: TGTGCCAGCAGCTCGACAGGAGAATGGGGAGCTTTCTTT

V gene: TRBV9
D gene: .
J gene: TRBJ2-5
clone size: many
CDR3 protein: CASSVAGPVGETQYF
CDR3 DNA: TGTGCCAGCAGCGTAGCGGGGCCCGTTGGGGAGACCCAGTACTTC

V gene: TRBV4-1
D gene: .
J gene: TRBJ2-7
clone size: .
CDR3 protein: CASSQGAGESYEQYF
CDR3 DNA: TGCGCCAGCAGCCAAGGGGCAGGGGAATCCTACGAGCAGTACTTC

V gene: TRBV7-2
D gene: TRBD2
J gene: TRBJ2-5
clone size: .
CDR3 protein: CASSTALGLKETQYF
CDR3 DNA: TGTGCCAGCAGCACTGCCCTGGGACTAAAAGAGACCCAGTACTTC

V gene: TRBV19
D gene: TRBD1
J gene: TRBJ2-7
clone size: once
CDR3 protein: CASSSRPTGGVNYEQYF
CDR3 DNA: TGTGCCAGTAGCAGCCGGCCAACAGGGGGTGTTAACTACGAGCAGTACTTC

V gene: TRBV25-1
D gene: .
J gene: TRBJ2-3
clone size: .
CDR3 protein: CASERPVPDTQYF
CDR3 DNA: TGTGCCAGCGAGCGTCCTGTTCCGGATACGCAGTATTTT

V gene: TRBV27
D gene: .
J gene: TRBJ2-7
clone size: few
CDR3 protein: CASSLSRGDEQYF
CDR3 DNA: TGTGCCAGCAGTTTATCGAGGGGGGACGAGCAGTACTTC

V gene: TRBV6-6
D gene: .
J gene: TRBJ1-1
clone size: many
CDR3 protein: CASSRDGNTEAFF
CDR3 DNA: TGTGCCAGCAGTCGGGATGGGAACACTGAAGCTTTCTTT

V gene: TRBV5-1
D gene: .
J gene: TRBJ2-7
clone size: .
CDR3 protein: CASSSGTPKGEQYF
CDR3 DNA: TGCGCCAGCAGCTCCGGGACCCCTAAAGGCGAGCAGTACTTC

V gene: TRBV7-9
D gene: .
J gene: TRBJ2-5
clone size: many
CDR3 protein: CASSRTAETQYF
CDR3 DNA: TGTGCCAGCAGCCGGACGGCAGAGACCCAGTACTTC

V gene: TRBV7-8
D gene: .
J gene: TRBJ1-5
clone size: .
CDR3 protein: CASSGGSDQPQHF
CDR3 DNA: TGTGCCAGCAGCGGAGGTTCAGATCAGCCCCAGCATTTT

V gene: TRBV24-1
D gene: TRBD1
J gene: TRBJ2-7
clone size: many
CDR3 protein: CATSDTGVEQYF
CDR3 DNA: TGTGCCACCAGTGATACAGGGGTCGAGCAGTACTTC

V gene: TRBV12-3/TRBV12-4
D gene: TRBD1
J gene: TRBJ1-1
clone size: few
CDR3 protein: CASSNIQGANTEAFF
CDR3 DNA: TGTGCCAGCAGCAACATCCAGGGGGCTAACACTGAAGCTTTCTTT

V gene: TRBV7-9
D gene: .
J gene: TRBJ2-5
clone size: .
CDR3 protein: CASSLTDGTQETQYF
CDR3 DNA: TGTGCCAGCAGCTTAACGGACGGGACTCAAGAGACCCAGTACTTC

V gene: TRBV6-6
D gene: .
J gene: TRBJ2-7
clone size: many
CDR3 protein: CASSLGTYSYEQYF
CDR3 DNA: TGTGCCAGCAGCCTCGGGACGTATTCCTACGAGCAGTACTTC

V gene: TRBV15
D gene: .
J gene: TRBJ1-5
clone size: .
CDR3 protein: CATSRDFGGEHF
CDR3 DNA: TGTGCCACCAGCAGAGATTTTGGGGGGGAGCATTTT

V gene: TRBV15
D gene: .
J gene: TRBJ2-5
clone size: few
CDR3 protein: CATSSLGSVEKETQYF
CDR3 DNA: TGTGCCACCAGCAGTTTGGGGTCTGTCGAAAAGGAGACCCAGTACTTC

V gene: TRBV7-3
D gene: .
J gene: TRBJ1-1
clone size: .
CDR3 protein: CASSLSGNLNTEAFF
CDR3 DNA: TGTGCCAGCAGCTTAAGTGGCAATTTGAACACTGAAGCTTTCTTT

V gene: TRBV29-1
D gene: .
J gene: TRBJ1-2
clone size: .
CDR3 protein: CSLRTDPNYGYTF
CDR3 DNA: TGCAGCCTCCGGACAGACCCTAACTATGGCTACACCTTC

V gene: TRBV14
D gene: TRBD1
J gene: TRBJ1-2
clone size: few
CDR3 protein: CASSSPGQGYGYTF
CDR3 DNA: TGTGCCAGCAGTTCCCCGGGACAGGGGTATGGCTACACCTTC

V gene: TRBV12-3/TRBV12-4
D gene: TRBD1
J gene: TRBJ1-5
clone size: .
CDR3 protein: CASSKRTGSGNQPQHF
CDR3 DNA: TGTGCCAGCAGTAAACGGACAGGGAGTGGCAATCAGCCCCAGCATTTT

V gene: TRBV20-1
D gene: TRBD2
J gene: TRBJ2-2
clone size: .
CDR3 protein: CSARDTTSGENTGELFF
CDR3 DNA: TGCAGTGCTAGAGATACGACTAGCGGGGAAAACACCGGGGAGCTGTTTTTT

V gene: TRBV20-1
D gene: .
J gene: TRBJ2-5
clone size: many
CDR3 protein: CSARDWSGTQYF
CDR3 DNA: TGCAGTGCTAGAGATTGGAGCGGGACCCAGTACTTC